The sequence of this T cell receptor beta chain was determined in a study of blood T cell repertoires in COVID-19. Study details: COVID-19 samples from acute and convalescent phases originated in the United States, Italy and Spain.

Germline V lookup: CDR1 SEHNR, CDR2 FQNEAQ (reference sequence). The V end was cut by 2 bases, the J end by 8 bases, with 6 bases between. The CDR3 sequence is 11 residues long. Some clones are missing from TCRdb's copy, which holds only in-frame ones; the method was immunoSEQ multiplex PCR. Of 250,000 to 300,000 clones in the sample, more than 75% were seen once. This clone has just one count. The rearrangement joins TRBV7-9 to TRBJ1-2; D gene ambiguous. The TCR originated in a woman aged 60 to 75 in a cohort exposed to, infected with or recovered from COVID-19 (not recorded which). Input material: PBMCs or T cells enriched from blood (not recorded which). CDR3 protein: CASSLSQGYTF. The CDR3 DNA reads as TGTGCCAGCAGCTTATCCCAGGGCTACACCTTC.